The present T cell receptor (beta chain) was sequenced within a study of blood T cell repertoires in COVID-19. CDR1 and CDR2 from the germline V gene are SGHRS and YFSETQ. CDR3 length: 15 amino acids. The ends lost 3 bases at V and 2 bases at J; junction bases unmatched: 6. Profiled with immunoSEQ multiplex PCR; TCRdb holds only in-frame clones, not every one. Of a few hundred thousand clones listed, around 85% were seen once; the top ten hold 0.85% to 1%. The chain employs TRBV5-1 and TRBJ2-5; 8 nucleotides agree with TRBD1. This receptor was obtained from a human donor with COVID-19, enrolled during active disease. The donor label of this sample is uncertain. Material: peripheral blood. The CDR3 here is CASSSGQGQQETQYF. Here the CDR3 DNA reads TGCGCCAGCAGCTCCGGACAGGGCCAACAAGAGACCCAGTACTTC.